A selection of T cell receptor beta chains follows, all from one sample in a study of a mutant IDH1 vaccine in newly diagnosed glioma. Libraries were prepared by immunoSEQ multiplex PCR; TCRdb keeps only in-frame clonotypes and omits some of them. The sample lists roughly 38,000 clones, about 80% occurring once. Their target antigens are unknown. This material consisted of PBMCs, taken from a glioma patient whose treatment included an IDH1 peptide vaccine. Every receptor here comes from a man between 18 and 29 years old with glioma. Some clones in this sample may be carry-over from other donors' samples. The CDR3 runs from the conserved cysteine through the conserved F or W. A D gene is named only where the DNA matches it firmly. Part of the rows lack a size; the others show once, few, many or a class for expanded clones.

CDR3 protein	CDR3 DNA	D gene	V gene	J gene	clone size
CAWSVKGSYYEQYF	TGTGCCTGGAGTGTGAAGGGGTCGTACTACGAGCAGTACTTC	.	TRBV30	TRBJ2-7	once
CASSPPGRRVSDNYGYTF	TGCGCCAGCAGCCCCCCCGGCAGGAGAGTTTCTGATAACTATGGCTACACCTTC	.	TRBV5-1	TRBJ1-2	.
CASSYRLAGANEQYF	TGTGCCAGCAGTTATAGACTAGCGGGAGCGAACGAGCAGTACTTC	TRBD2	TRBV6-5	TRBJ2-7	.
CSVGRNQETQYF	TGCAGCGTTGGTAGGAATCAAGAGACCCAGTACTTC	.	TRBV29-1	TRBJ2-5	.
CASSQGLAGTETQYF	TGTGCCAGCAGCCAGGGACTAGCGGGGACAGAGACCCAGTACTTC	TRBD2	TRBV11-3	TRBJ2-5	once
CASSFGGQVPIPGYEQYF	TGCGCCAGCAGCTTTGGCGGACAGGTCCCTATTCCGGGCTACGAGCAGTACTTC	TRBD1	TRBV5-1	TRBJ2-7	.
CASSPWGSVSEQFF	TGTGCCAGCTCACCTTGGGGGTCCGTCAGTGAGCAGTTCTTC	.	TRBV18	TRBJ2-1	.
CASSYSGRGRSEAFF	TGTGCCAGCAGTTACTCGGGCAGGGGGAGGTCTGAAGCTTTCTTT	TRBD1	TRBV6-5	TRBJ1-1	.
CSGTVNTEAFF	TGCAGCGGAACAGTGAACACTGAAGCTTTCTTT	.	TRBV29-1	TRBJ1-1	few
CSVGFSYEQYF	TGCAGCGTTGGCTTCTCCTACGAGCAGTACTTC	.	TRBV29-1	TRBJ2-7	.
CASSFKNTEAFF	TGTGCCAGCAGCTTTAAGAACACTGAAGCTTTCTTT	.	TRBV7-2	TRBJ1-1	.
CASTIHSSGANVLTF	TGTGCCAGCACGATACACAGCTCTGGGGCCAACGTCCTGACTTTC	.	TRBV6-5	TRBJ2-6	.
CASSYNGGSGNTIYF	TGTGCCAGCAGCTACAATGGGGGTTCTGGAAACACCATATATTTT	.	TRBV9	TRBJ1-3	.
CASSLELERANYGYTF	TGTGCCAGCAGCTTAGAACTCGAAAGGGCTAACTATGGCTACACCTTC	.	TRBV7-9	TRBJ1-2	.
CASSLEMGQGIYEQYF	TGTGCCAGCAGCTTAGAAATGGGGCAGGGGATCTACGAGCAGTACTTC	.	TRBV7-6	TRBJ2-7	.
CAWSAGEGQPQHF	TGTGCCTGGAGTGCAGGGGAGGGTCAGCCCCAGCATTTT	.	TRBV30	TRBJ1-5	.
CASSWGQGNYGYTF	TGTGCCAGCAGTTGGGGACAGGGGAACTATGGCTACACCTTC	TRBD1	TRBV6-6	TRBJ1-2	.
CASSLGLTETDTQYF	TGTGCCAGCAGCTTGGGACTAACCGAGACAGATACGCAGTATTTT	TRBD2	TRBV7-9	TRBJ2-3	.
CASSQQDLNEKLFF	TGCGCCAGCAGTCAGCAGGACCTAAATGAAAAACTGTTTTTT	.	TRBV5-1	TRBJ1-4	.
CASSSTRLYGYTF	TGTGCCAGCAGTTCCACGCGCCTCTATGGCTACACCTTC	.	TRBV27	TRBJ1-2	.
CASLTSGSFGSYNEQFF	TGTGCCAGTCTCACTAGCGGGAGTTTTGGCTCCTACAATGAGCAGTTCTTC	TRBD2	TRBV28	TRBJ2-1	.
CASGPDRGSSYEQYF	TGTGCCAGCGGACCTGACAGGGGGAGCTCCTACGAGCAGTACTTC	TRBD1	TRBV27	TRBJ2-7	medium-sized
CASSLNPRANGELFF	TGTGCCAGCAGCTTAAACCCAAGAGCGAACGGGGAGCTGTTTTTT	.	TRBV7-3	TRBJ2-2	.
CASSSYRGHYGYTF	TGTGCCAGCAGCTCCTACAGGGGGCACTATGGCTACACCTTC	TRBD1	TRBV6-5	TRBJ1-2	.
CAWSGGYGYTF	TGTGCCTGGAGCGGAGGCTATGGCTACACCTTC	.	TRBV30	TRBJ1-2	.
CASSELAGVSTEAFF	TGTGCCAGCAGTGAATTGGCGGGCGTGAGTACTGAAGCTTTCTTT	.	TRBV25-1	TRBJ1-1	.
CASSTTGGSEAFF	TGTGCCAGTAGTACCACAGGGGGTAGTGAAGCTTTCTTT	TRBD1	TRBV19	TRBJ1-1	.
CSAKGTSYEQYF	TGCAGCGCTAAGGGGACCTCCTACGAGCAGTACTTC	.	TRBV29-1	TRBJ2-7	.
CASSPAGLVGNEQFF	TGTGCCAGCAGCCCTGCCGGACTAGTGGGGAATGAGCAGTTCTTC	TRBD2	TRBV5-4	TRBJ2-1	.
CASSVEAGGREQFF	TGTGCCAGCAGCGTAGAAGCGGGAGGGAGAGAGCAGTTCTTC	TRBD2	TRBV9	TRBJ2-1	.
CASSPRETQYF	TGTGCCAGCAGCCCCCGTGAGACCCAGTACTTC	.	TRBV7-2	TRBJ2-5	once
CASSLVRGGSDGYTF	TGTGCCAGCAGCTTAGTGCGAGGAGGGTCCGATGGCTACACCTTC	.	TRBV7-2	TRBJ1-2	.
CASSRQGYQETQYF	TGTGCCAGCAGTCGACAGGGGTACCAAGAGACCCAGTACTTC	TRBD1	TRBV5-4	TRBJ2-5	once
CAWDSERVRGYTF	TGTGCCTGGGACAGTGAGCGGGTTCGAGGCTACACCTTC	.	TRBV30	TRBJ1-2	.
CASSPMGFEQFF	TGTGCCAGCAGCCCTATGGGGTTTGAGCAGTTCTTC	.	TRBV4-2	TRBJ2-1	.
CASSLGGSGEKLFF	TGCGCCAGCAGCTTGGGGGGTTCCGGTGAAAAACTGTTTTTT	.	TRBV5-1	TRBJ1-4	few
CASSQARILLYF	TGTGCCAGCAGCCAAGCCCGCATCTTGCTTTACTTT	.	TRBV14	TRBJ1-1	.